This T cell receptor (beta chain) stems from a study of blood T cell repertoires in COVID-19. Germline V CDR1 and CDR2: MNHEY, SMNVEV (reference sequence). The CDR3 has 15 amino acids. V was trimmed by 2 bases and J by 6 bases, leaving 15 bases between them. Study processing details: By means of reference gene primer amplification, nucleated cell counts were estimated. Generated by immunoSEQ multiplex PCR, the TCRdb table keeps only in-frame clones and is missing some. V and J calls and clone size follow that table, whereas D and trimming were derived from the DNA. The repertoire holds a few hundred thousand clones, with around 85% as singletons.

Source material: peripheral blood. The origin of this receptor is a human donor with COVID-19, enrolled during active disease. The donor label of this sample is uncertain. V gene TRBV27 combines with J gene TRBJ2-3; TRBD1 might be the D (6 bases). CDR3 amino acids: CASSLNRAHMDTQYF. CDR3 nucleotide sequence: TGTGCCAGCAGTTTAAACAGGGCTCATATGGATACGCAGTATTTT.